Listed here are 23 T cell receptor beta chains from one sample, sequenced in a study of CD8 T cells in Susac syndrome. cDNA came from roughly 0.53 to 1 ug RNA primed by random hexamers. TCRdb itself ran the immunoSEQ multiplex PCR reads through MiXCR, one entry per CDR3 protein. The sample shows about 210,000 distinct CDR3 sequences, approximately 95% of them seen only once. The sample taken for sequencing was CD4+ T cells from PBMCs. The receptors here all came from a human donor with multiple sclerosis.

The chain carries TRBV7-2 and TRBJ2-2, with 9 bases identical to TRBD2. Per germline, CDR1 SGHTA and CDR2 FQGNSA. With V trimmed by 5 bases and J by 7 bases, 11 bases remained unmatched. The CDR3 loop spans 16 amino acids. The CDR3 loop reads CASSTGRGGFIGELFF. In DNA, the CDR3 is TGTGCCAGCAGCACCGGGCGGGGGGGCTTTATCGGGGAGCTGTTTTTT. The full variable domain, rest sourced from reference TRBV7-2 and TRBJ2-2, is GAGVSQSPSNKVTEKGKDVELRCDPISGHTALYWYRQSLGQGLEFLIYFQGNSAPDKSGLPSDRFSAERTGGSVSTLTIQRTQQEDSAVYLCASSTGRGGFIGELFFGEGSRLTVL.

The chain links TRBV9 to TRBJ1-4, with D perhaps matching TRBD1 (5 bases). The CDR3 is 14 amino acids. V was clipped by 0 bases and J by 8 bases, with 11 bases between them. Per the germline V gene, CDR1 is SGDLS and CDR2 is YYNGEE. In nucleotides, the CDR3 is TGTGCCAGCAGCGTAGGGCAGGGAATGGAAAAACTGTTTTTT. This sequence encodes CASSVGQGMEKLFF.

The chain combines TRBV7-2 with TRBJ1-6, with no clear D. The CDR3 length is 14 residues. Trimming left V 5 bases short and J 5 bases short, with 10 bases between. CDR1 and CDR2 from the germline V gene are SGHTA and FQGNSA. The chain's CDR3 is CASSLPLNNSPLHF. In nucleotides, the CDR3 is TGTGCCAGCAGCCTACCACTGAATAATTCACCCCTCCACTTT.

The chain joins TRBV7-8 to TRBJ2-7, with D possibly matching TRBD2 (6 bases). The CDR3 runs 11 residues. Between the trimmed V and J ends, which lost 1 base and 9 bases, there was a span of 7 bases. Germline V CDR1 and CDR2: SGHVS, FQNEAQ. The CDR3 DNA sequence: TGTGCCAGCAGCTTAGTGGGGGGGCAGTACTTC. Protein product: CASSLVGGQYF.

This chain links TRBV20-1 with TRBJ2-1; TRBD2 matches 8 bases. This CDR3 region has 13 residues. V shed 6 bases, J shed 8 bases, and the junction held 9 bases outside the gene matches. The germline gives CDR1 DFQATT, CDR2 SNEGSKA (reference sequence). CDR3 sequence: CSARGGGYHEQFF. DNA of the CDR3: TGCAGTGCCCGGGGCGGGGGGTACCATGAGCAGTTCTTC.

CDR3 sequence: CSPYDSGSYTF. The DNA for the CDR3 is TGCAGTCCTTACGACTCGGGGAGCTACACCTTC. V gene TRBV20-1 combines with J gene TRBJ1-2, with D hard to call. Deletions cut 8 bases from V and 9 bases from J, with 16 bases between. Germline CDR1 DFQATT, CDR2 SNEGSKA (reference sequence). The CDR3 length is 11 residues.

The CDR3 protein is CASSTGAGGGRSSYNEQFF. DNA for the CDR3: TGTGCCAGCAGCACGGGCGCGGGAGGGGGTAGAAGCTCCTACAATGAGCAGTTCTTC. V gene TRBV13 combines with J gene TRBJ2-1, with 9 bases matching TRBD2. From germline, CDR1 is PRHDT and CDR2 FYEKMQ (reference sequence). Losses at the gene ends were 5 bases for V and 0 bases for J; bases not matched to a gene: 14. The CDR3 runs to 19 residues. Based on the CDR3 plus reference TRBV13 and TRBJ2-1, the full variable domain is AAGVIQSPRHLIKEKRETATLKCYPIPRHDTVYWYQQGPGQDPQFLISFYEKMQSDKGSIPDRFSAQQFSDYHSELNMSSLELGDSALYFCASSTGAGGGRSSYNEQFFGPGTRLTVL.

The chain has TRBV12-3 or TRBV12-4 and TRBJ1-6, with D hard to call. Between the trimmed V and J ends, which lost 4 bases and 7 bases, there was a span of 11 bases. The CDR3 contains 14 residues. CDR3 nucleotide sequence: TGTGCCAGCAGTTCCTGGACGGGAAATTCACCCCTCCACTTT. Translating gives CASSSWTGNSPLHF.

The chain combines TRBV30 with TRBJ2-3; perhaps TRBD2 as D (5 bases). CDR3 length equals 14 residues. V lost 3 bases to trimming and J lost 2 bases, with 12 bases between them. Germline CDR1 GTSNPN, CDR2 SVGIG (reference sequence). The CDR3 here is CAWRTKRNTDTQYF. CDR3 coding DNA: TGTGCCTGGAGGACTAAGCGGAACACAGATACGCAGTATTTT.

The rearrangement links TRBV27 to TRBJ2-7; 8 nucleotides match TRBD1. The V gene's germline CDR1 is MNHEY and CDR2 SMNVEV (reference sequence). The V gene end was trimmed by 3 bases and the J gene end by 4 bases; junction bases not matched to a gene: 14. The CDR3 has 17 residues. CDR3 residues: CASSFRTGTNTPYEQYF. CDR3 nucleotides: TGTGCCAGCAGTTTTCGGACAGGGACCAACACCCCTTACGAGCAGTACTTC.

This clonotype came up once. V usage is TRBV2 and J usage is TRBJ2-1; TRBD1 is a possible D gene (6 bases). Germline V gives CDR1 SNHLY, CDR2 FYNNEI. V lost 8 bases and J 8 bases, leaving 13 bases between the germline ends. The CDR3 covers 12 residues. CDR3 in DNA: TGTGCCAGCGGGCAGACAGGACATGAGCAGTTCTTC. It translates to CASGQTGHEQFF.

The chain couples TRBV7-3 to TRBJ2-7, with D possibly being TRBD1 (5 bases). The germline V and J ends were trimmed by 4 bases and 4 bases, with 11 bases remaining between them. Germline V gene data show CDR1 as SGHTA and CDR2 as FQGTGA. This CDR3 has 13 residues. The CDR3 loop reads CASSYTRDYEQYF. CDR3 nucleotides: TGTGCCAGCAGCTACACCAGGGATTACGAGCAGTACTTC. Full variable domain (rest looked up from reference TRBV7-3 and TRBJ2-7): GAGVSQTPSNKVTEKGKYVELRCDPISGHTALYWYRQSLGQGPEFLIYFQGTGAADDSGLPNDRFFAVRPEGSVSTLKIQRTERGDSAVYLCASSYTRDYEQYFGPGTRLTVT.

This sequence joins TRBV30 and TRBJ2-7, with D possibly TRBD1 on 5 matching bases. The CDR3 totals 14 residues. The V end was cut by 7 bases, the J end by 2 bases, with 18 bases between. Germline loops: CDR1 GTSNPN, CDR2 SVGIG (reference sequence). CDR3 bases: TGTGCCTTTTGGAAGCAGGGTAACCCCTACGAGCAGTACTTC. This gives the protein CAFWKQGNPYEQYF.

The CDR3 nucleotides read TGCAGCGTTGAAGGGCGGACAGGGGCGTTCGAGCAGTACTTC. It codes for CSVEGRTGAFEQYF. The J gene is TRBJ2-7, the V gene TRBV29-1; 9 positions agree with TRBD1. The CDR3 spans 14 residues. In germline, CDR1 is SQVTM, CDR2 ANQGSEA. V dropped 1 base and J dropped 6; count of bases not matched to a gene: 7.

The gene calls are TRBV7-3 and TRBJ2-7, with 7 bases identical to TRBD1. CDR1 and CDR2 (germline): SGHTA, FQGTGA. J gave up 2 bases and V 5 bases, and 18 bases lay outside the gene matches. The CDR3 is made up of 18 amino acids. The CDR3 nucleotides read TGTGCCAGCAGCCGGCGGCCGACAGGGCTCATTTGGGCCTACGAGCAGTACTTC. Translating gives CASSRRPTGLIWAYEQYF.

The gene calls are TRBV9 and TRBJ2-5, with 7 nucleotides matching TRBD1. The trim removed 4 bases at V and 6 bases at J, leaving 9 bases unmatched. This CDR3 is built from 14 residues. Germline-derived CDR1 and CDR2 are SGDLS and YYNGEE. In DNA form, the CDR3 reads TGTGCCAGCAGCCCCCGGGACAGAAGTAAGACCCAGTACTTC. Translating gives CASSPRDRSKTQYF.

The chain joins TRBV2 to TRBJ1-2; TRBD1 might be the D (5 bases). The CDR3 is 12 amino acids. V was cut by 1 base and J by 7 bases, with 7 bases left in between. The germline V gene has CDR1 SNHLY and CDR2 FYNNEI. The CDR3 nucleotides read TGTGCCAGCAGTGAAGGGCAGGGTGGCTACACCTTC. This encodes CASSEGQGGYTF.

CDR3 in DNA: TGTGCCAGCAACCCCAGGGGTGCCTACGAGCAGTACTTC. As protein: CASNPRGAYEQYF. This chain joins TRBV6-5 and TRBJ2-7; a weak D match, TRBD1 (6 bases). The CDR3 runs to 13 residues. Germline V gene sequence: CDR1 MNHEY, CDR2 SVGAGI. V was cut by 7 bases and J by 2 bases, with 12 bases left in between.

The chain carries TRBV20-1 and TRBJ2-3, with D maybe TRBD2 (7 bases). The V end was cut by 3 bases, the J end by 2 bases, with 15 bases between. Per germline, CDR1 DFQATT and CDR2 SNEGSKA (reference sequence). The CDR3 has 15 residues. Here the CDR3 reads CSASRGGRITDTQYF. The CDR3 coding sequence is TGCAGTGCTAGCCGCGGGGGCCGAATCACAGATACGCAGTATTTT.

The chain combines TRBV29-1 with TRBJ2-5; D possibly corresponds to TRBD1 (5 bases). This CDR3 spans 16 amino acids. Deletions cut 1 base from V and 5 bases from J, with 20 bases between. Per the germline V gene, CDR1 is SQVTM and CDR2 is ANQGSEA. The CDR3: CSVEAASTWGRETQYF. The CDR3 DNA sequence: TGCAGCGTTGAAGCCGCTTCCACATGGGGCAGGGAGACCCAGTACTTC.

V usage is TRBV7-3 and J usage is TRBJ1-6, with D maybe TRBD1 (5 bases). From germline, CDR1 is SGHTA and CDR2 FQGTGA. V was trimmed by 3 bases and J by 7 bases, leaving 13 bases between them. The CDR3 spans 15 residues. The CDR3 coding sequence is TGTGCCAGCAGCTTGGATGGACATAGAAATTCACCCCTCCACTTT. Translation gives CASSLDGHRNSPLHF.

The chain combines TRBV7-9 with TRBJ2-1; no reliable D call. CDR3 size: 11 residues. Between the trimmed V and J ends, which lost 0 bases and 10 bases, there was a span of 4 bases. In germline, CDR1 is SEHNR, CDR2 FQNEAQ (reference sequence). The DNA for the CDR3 is TGTGCCAGCAGCTTAGCGTGGGAGCAGTTCTTC. Protein sequence: CASSLAWEQFF.

The chain links TRBV6-2 or TRBV6-3 to TRBJ2-7; D is uncertain. CDR1 and CDR2 (germline): MNHEY, SVGEGT. V lost 4 bases to trimming and J lost 1 base, with 2 bases between them. The CDR3 has 11 amino acids. DNA of the CDR3: TGTGCCAGCAGTTGGTCCTACGAGCAGTACTTC. This encodes CASSWSYEQYF.